This T cell receptor (beta chain) comes out of a study of blood T cell repertoires in COVID-19. Study-level background: Whether acute or convalescent, the COVID-19 samples came from the United States, Italy and Spain. Sources were T cells, B-cell-depleted T cells, or PBMCs; the material itself was cDNA or gDNA.

The CDR3 is made up of 15 amino acids. V was clipped by 6 bases and J by 4 bases; unmatched bases: 5. Germline lookup yields CDR1 LGHNA and CDR2 YNFKEQ. Authors' methods: Amplification of reference gene primers provided the estimated nucleated cell counts. Measured with immunoSEQ multiplex PCR; TCRdb has only the in-frame clones, and not every one. V, J and clone size are those of that table, while D and trimming were read from the DNA. The table includes tens of thousands of clones, roughly 85% detected once. The sequencing sample was made of peripheral blood. This chain links TRBV4-2 with TRBJ2-5, with 13 bases lining up with TRBD2. This clonotype was obtained from a woman aged 70-85 years in a cohort sampled during active COVID-19. The CDR3 DNA reads TGTGCCAGCAGTCGCAGACTAGCGGGAGGAGAGACCCAGTACTTC. Translated: CASSRRLAGGETQYF.